This T cell receptor (beta chain) was captured in a study of T-cell reconstitution after alpha-beta-depleted transplantation in children. TCRbeta library preparation incorporated unique molecular identifiers. TCRdb fed the PCR reads into MiXCR, producing one record per CDR3 protein. In the table there are tens of thousands of distinct CDR3 sequences, about 7.3% of which are singletons. Germline values: CDR1 LNHNV, CDR2 YYDKDF (reference sequence). The V end was cut by 4 bases, the J end by 2 bases, with 16 bases between. This CDR3 is built from 16 residues. This material consisted of PBMCs from the stem cell graft donor, taken from the stem cell graft. This TCR was sampled from a human donor who donated a stem cell graft to a child with acute lymphoblastic leukemia. The chain joins TRBV15 to TRBJ2-3; D may be TRBD1 (6 bases). The CDR3 reads CATSTEWTELTDTQYF. The CDR3 DNA reads as TGTGCCACCAGCACCGAATGGACAGAGCTCACAGATACGCAGTATTTT.